These T cell receptor beta chains were read from a single sample in a study of Graves' ophthalmopathy and Graves' hyperthyroidism. TCRdb fed the multiplex PCR reads into MiXCR, producing one record per CDR3 protein. The sample has 660,000 or so distinct CDR3 sequences, about 41% seen once. The sample consisted of peripheral blood. These receptors came from an adult man with Graves' ophthalmopathy. The CDR3 runs from the conserved cysteine through the conserved F or W. Each record gives: clone size, J gene, D gene, V gene, CDR3 DNA, CDR3 protein. A D gene is named only where the DNA matches it firmly. Rows give clone size only sometimes, using once, few, many, or a class for an expanded clone.

-,TRBJ2-5,-,TRBV10-3,TGTGCCAGCAGTGAAGGTTCCGTCTCCAGGGGACGGACCCAGTACTTC,CASSEGSVSRGRTQYF
many,TRBJ1-5,-,TRBV7-9,TGTGCCAGCAGTACCGGCAATCAGCCCCAGCATTTT,CASSTGNQPQHF
few,TRBJ1-2,-,TRBV4-3,TGCGCCAGCAGCCAAGGGGTGGACAGACGTTATGATGGCTACACCTTC,CASSQGVDRRYDGYTF
many,TRBJ2-5,-,TRBV5-1,TGCGCCAGCAGGACGATGAGCACCGGGACACGTTACCAAGAGACCCAGTACTTC,CASRTMSTGTRYQETQYF
few,TRBJ2-2,-,TRBV5-1,TGCGCCAGCAGCTTAGGGGCAGCTACCGGGGAGCTGTTTTTT,CASSLGAATGELFF
-,TRBJ2-3,-,TRBV15,TGTGCCACCAGCAGAGATCAGGAAGATGCGTACAATGAGCAGTATTTT,CATSRDQEDAYNEQYF
-,TRBJ2-5,-,TRBV7-6,TGTGCCAGCGGCGGGGTGCAACAAGAGACCCGGTACTTC,CASGGVQQETRYF
many,TRBJ2-2,TRBD2,TRBV10-3,TGTGCCATCAGTGTCTCAGCGGGAGGAAACACCGGGGAGCTGTTTTTT,CAISVSAGGNTGELFF
many,TRBJ1-5,-,TRBV2,TGTGCCAGCAGTGAAACGTTCGCGGGACCCCAGCATTTT,CASSETFAGPQHF
-,TRBJ2-7,TRBD1,TRBV5-8,TGTGCCAGCTGCCTGGGACAGGGCTTCGAGCAGTACTTC,CASCLGQGFEQYF
-,TRBJ1-5,TRBD1,TRBV15,TGTGCCACCAGCAGAGGGACAGGTAATCCCCAGCATTTT,CATSRGTGNPQHF
-,TRBJ2-5,-,TRBV2,TGTGCCAGCAGTGAAGAAAGACTAGGCGTTATAGAGACCCAGTACTTC,CASSEERLGVIETQYF
few,TRBJ1-2,TRBD1,TRBV25-1,TGTGCCAGCAGTGGGGGACAGGGGCATGGCTACACCTTC,CASSGGQGHGYTF
many,TRBJ1-3,-,TRBV2,TGTGCCAGCAAAGTGGGGGGGCCTACACTCTCTGGAAACACCATATATTTT,CASKVGGPTLSGNTIYF
-,TRBJ1-2,-,TRBV10-2,TGCGCCAGCACCGAGGGGGATGTCGATGGCTACACCTTC,CASTEGDVDGYTF
many,TRBJ1-2,TRBD1,TRBV10-3,TGTGCCAGCCTCGGGACAGCCACCTATGGCTACACCTTC,CASLGTATYGYTF
many,TRBJ2-7,TRBD2,TRBV7-8,TGTGCCAGCGGCCAACTAGCGTCAACCTACGAGCAGTACTTC,CASGQLASTYEQYF
-,TRBJ2-7,TRBD1,TRBV18,TGTGCCAGCTCACCCGCTCAGGACAGGGAGCAGTACTTC,CASSPAQDREQYF
-,TRBJ2-6,TRBD2,TRBV9,TGTGCCAGCAGCGCCGGGGGGGCCTACGTCCTGACTTTC,CASSAGGAYVLTF
many,TRBJ1-1,-,TRBV5-6,TGTGCCAGCAGCTTGCTAGGCTCGGAAAGGAACACTGAAGCTTTCTTT,CASSLLGSERNTEAFF
many,TRBJ2-5,-,TRBV7-9,TGTGCCAGCAGCCCGCGGGGGCCGACAGGGAGGCAAGAGACCCAGTACTTC,CASSPRGPTGRQETQYF
many,TRBJ1-2,-,TRBV14,TGTGCCAGCAGTTGGACAGCTAACTATGGCTACACCTTC,CASSWTANYGYTF
few,TRBJ1-1,-,TRBV20-1,TGCAGTGCTAGACTGGGGGGAGACACTGAAGCTTTCTTT,CSARLGGDTEAFF
few,TRBJ1-5,-,TRBV6-4,TGTGCCAGCAGTGCCAAACCTGGGGTACAGCCCCAGCATTTT,CASSAKPGVQPQHF
many,TRBJ1-1,TRBD1,TRBV24-1,TGTGCCACCAGTGATCCAGGGACAGGGATTGCTTTCTTT,CATSDPGTGIAFF
many,TRBJ2-7,-,TRBV7-6,TGTGCCAGCGGGGGGCCCTCCTACGAGCAGTACTTC,CASGGPSYEQYF
-,TRBJ1-2,-,TRBV20-1,TGCAGTGCTAGAATTGTGGGACCGTACTTATTCTATGGCTACACCTTC,CSARIVGPYLFYGYTF
many,TRBJ2-5,-,TRBV20-1,TGCAGTGCTAGAGGCGGCAGTGAAGAGACCCAGTACTTC,CSARGGSEETQYF
many,TRBJ1-4,-,TRBV7-7,TGTGCTAGCACCCAAGCGGGGTATAATGAAAAACTGTTTTTT,CASTQAGYNEKLFF
-,TRBJ2-5,-,TRBV29-1,TGCAGCGTTGGGTCCGGGGCGACGACAGATAGCAATCAGCCCCAGTACTTC,CSVGSGATTDSNQPQYF
many,TRBJ1-5,-,TRBV7-8,TGTGCCAGCAGCTTTTCTCGTACAGTCAGCAATCAGCCCCAGCATTTT,CASSFSRTVSNQPQHF
-,TRBJ2-5,-,TRBV29-1,TGCAGCGTTGAAGATACTAGCTGGCTACTTCAAGAGACCCAGTACTTC,CSVEDTSWLLQETQYF
-,TRBJ1-1,-,TRBV7-9,TGTGCCAGCAGCACCCAGGGTGAAGCTTTCTTT,CASSTQGEAFF
-,TRBJ2-4,-,TRBV5-5,TGTGCCAGCAGCCATCCGGGACAGTACTTC,CASSHPGQYF
few,TRBJ2-5,-,TRBV12-3/TRBV12-4,TGTGCCAGCAGTTTGGACGGGACATCCCAACAAGAGACCCAGTACTTC,CASSLDGTSQQETQYF
-,TRBJ1-1,TRBD1,TRBV20-1,TGCAGTGCTACAAGCCGGGACAGGGTGTTCCCCCAAGCTTTCTTT,CSATSRDRVFPQAFF
-,TRBJ2-2,TRBD1,TRBV7-9,TGTGCCAGCAGCCCACCCGGGACAGGGTTTGGGGAGCTGTTTTTT,CASSPPGTGFGELFF
many,TRBJ1-1,-,TRBV2,TGTGCCAGCAGTGGACAGGACACTGAAGCTTTCTTT,CASSGQDTEAFF
-,TRBJ2-1,TRBD2,TRBV5-1,TGCGCCAGCAAGGAAAGGACTAGCTCCTACAATGAGCAGTTCTTC,CASKERTSSYNEQFF
-,TRBJ1-4,-,TRBV25-1,TGTGCCAGCAGTGAGAGGCGTCAGGCGGGTGAAAAACTGTTTTTT,CASSERRQAGEKLFF
many,TRBJ1-2,-,TRBV29-1,TGCAGCGTGGCGGACCTAGGAGGCTACACCTTC,CSVADLGGYTF
few,TRBJ1-1,TRBD1,TRBV3-1,TGTGCCAGCAGCTTAACAGGGGGCCAGACTGAAGCTTTCTTT,CASSLTGGQTEAFF
many,TRBJ2-5,-,TRBV29-1,TGCAGCGTTGAAGATCACGAACAGCAAGAGACCCAGTACTTC,CSVEDHEQQETQYF
-,TRBJ1-2,-,TRBV29-1,TGCAGCCCACGTAGCGAACAGGGCTATGGCTACACCTTC,CSPRSEQGYGYTF
few,TRBJ2-7,-,TRBV7-2,TGTGCCAGCAGCCCCGGGCGGTTAGGGGGGCTCTACGAGCAGTACTTC,CASSPGRLGGLYEQYF
many,TRBJ1-2,-,TRBV19,TGTGCCAGTAGTATAACGGGCGACTATGGCTACACCTTC,CASSITGDYGYTF
-,TRBJ2-5,TRBD1,TRBV7-2,TGTGCCAGCAGCTCAGGGGGCGGAAGCAATCAGCCCCAGTACTTC,CASSSGGGSNQPQYF
few,TRBJ2-5,-,TRBV7-2,TGTGCCAGCAGCTTAGAAGGGAACAGACAAGAGACCCAGTACTTC,CASSLEGNRQETQYF
-,TRBJ1-2,TRBD1,TRBV10-3,TGTGCCAGCTTAACCGGGACCGCACAGGGGAATATCGGCTACACCTTC,CASLTGTAQGNIGYTF
many,TRBJ2-6,-,TRBV5-4,TGTGCCAGCAGCTTGGCTCGGGGGGCTGGAGGGGCCAACGTCCTGACTTTC,CASSLARGAGGANVLTF
-,TRBJ2-2,-,TRBV20-1,TGCAGTGCGACAGAGGGGGAGCTGTTTTTT,CSATEGELFF
-,TRBJ2-7,-,TRBV10-3,TGTGCCACCAGTGATTTCAGGGACACCGGGGAGCAGTACTTC,CATSDFRDTGEQYF
many,TRBJ2-7,-,TRBV7-8,TGTGCCAGCAGCTTAGATTCTGGACAGTTAACCTACGAGCAGTACTTC,CASSLDSGQLTYEQYF
few,TRBJ2-7,TRBD2,TRBV20-1,TGCAGTGCTAGAAAGTCGCGGGTAGCGGGCCTCTCCTACGAGCAGTACTTC,CSARKSRVAGLSYEQYF